A selection of T cell receptor beta chains follows, all from one sample in a study of blood T cell repertoires in COVID-19. Sequencing was performed with immunoSEQ multiplex PCR; in TCRdb, only in-frame clones are kept and a portion is missing. The sample holds hundreds of thousands of clones, 70% to 90% seen once. Sequenced sample: PBMCs or T cells enriched from blood (not recorded which). Receptors originate from a woman aged 18 to 35 with acute COVID-19. CDR3s include the opening cysteine and the closing phenylalanine or tryptophan. Fields, in order: V gene, CDR3 protein.

TRBV11-2 CASSSNRGTSYNEQFF
TRBV28 CASSLYTYGYTF
TRBV5-1 CASSLAGEPNEKLFF
TRBV25-1 CASSEVRQGDSGANVLTF
TRBV7-8 CASSLDTGYTDTQYF
TRBV10-3 CAISGTGGLDGYTF
TRBV19 CATGGTSNEKLFF
TRBV7-2 CASSSGLAGVPPYNEQFF
TRBV4-3 CASSQGRGGAWSGNTIYF
TRBV7-2 CASSTQQAYQETQYF
TRBV14 CASSEQGNTEAFF
TRBV14 CASSQDERPYEQYF
TRBV11-3 CASSRGTTDTQYF
TRBV9 CASTDSNYGYTF
TRBV2 CASSETGPYGYTF
TRBV19 CASRDRGGLRETQYF
TRBV28 CASSSTAYGYTF
TRBV5-1 CASSHNRATNYGYTF
TRBV18 CASSLGGLGYEQYF
TRBV7-6 CASSLVEGRGVHSPLHF
TRBV27 CASSERDSGEAFF
TRBV27 CASSSDSAYTQYF
TRBV30 CAWSVGAWGNTIYF
TRBV3-1/TRBV3-2 CASSPETGGRIGYTF
TRBV4-1 CASSPGGGNPPLHF
TRBV24-1 CATRVEQGGSTNEKLFF
TRBV19 CASSISEGTGDQFF
TRBV30 CAWWRAGDTQYF
TRBV11-2 CASSSDRGRQETQYF
TRBV4-3 CASSQPGQASSYGYTF
TRBV30 CAWSVGRGNYGYTF